The source of this T cell receptor beta chain is a study of T cell responses to AZD1222 COVID-19 vaccine. Using immunoSEQ multiplex PCR, the repertoire was profiled, and TCRdb retains in-frame clones only, with some absent. This sample has some 110,000 clones, with approximately 93% found just once. The CDR3 is made up of 13 amino acids. Germline V gives CDR1 MNHEY, CDR2 SVGAGI. Trimming removed 6 bases from V and 2 bases from J, with 10 bases in between. J is TRBJ1-1 and V is TRBV6-5, with D possibly TRBD1 on 6 matching bases. The origin of this receptor is an adult in good health. The sequenced sample was peripheral blood, obtained on day 0 of AZD1222 vaccination. In nucleotides, the CDR3 is TGTGCCAGCAGACCGACAGGAAACACTGAAGCTTTCTTT. It translates to CASRPTGNTEAFF.